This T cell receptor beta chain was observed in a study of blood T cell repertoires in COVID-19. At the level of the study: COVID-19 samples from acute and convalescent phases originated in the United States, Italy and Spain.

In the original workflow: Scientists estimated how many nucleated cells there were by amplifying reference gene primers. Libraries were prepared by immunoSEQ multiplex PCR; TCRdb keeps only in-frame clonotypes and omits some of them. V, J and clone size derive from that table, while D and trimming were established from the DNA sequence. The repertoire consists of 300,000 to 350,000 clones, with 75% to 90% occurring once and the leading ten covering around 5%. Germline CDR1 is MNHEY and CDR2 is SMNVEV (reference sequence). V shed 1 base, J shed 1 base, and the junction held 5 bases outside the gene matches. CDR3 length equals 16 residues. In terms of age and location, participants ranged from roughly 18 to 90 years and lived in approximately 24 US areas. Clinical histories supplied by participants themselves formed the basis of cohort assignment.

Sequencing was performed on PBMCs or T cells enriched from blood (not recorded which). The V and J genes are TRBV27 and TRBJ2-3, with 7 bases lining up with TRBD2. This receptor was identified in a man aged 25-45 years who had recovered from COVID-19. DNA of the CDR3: TGTGCCAGCAGTTTATTTCGGGGGGTCGGCACAGATACGCAGTATTTT. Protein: CASSLFRGVGTDTQYF.